This passage covers 8 T cell receptor beta chains from one sample sequenced in a study of PD-L1 blockade in urothelial cancer. The protocol was immunoSEQ multiplex PCR, while the TCRdb copy is restricted to in-frame clones and leaves out a portion. Of some 100,000 clones in the sample, about nine tenths were seen once. The input for sequencing was PBMCs, taken around atezolizumab (anti-PD-L1) treatment. The receptors stem from an elderly woman with urothelial cancer.

The CDR3 coding sequence is TGTGCCAGCAGCCCCCAACTAGCGGACGTCTCCTACGAGCAGTACTTC. Amino acid sequence: CASSPQLADVSYEQYF. The chain carries TRBV7-6 and TRBJ2-7, with 8 bases aligning to TRBD2. The V gene end was trimmed by 5 bases and the J gene end by 0 bases; junction bases not matched to a gene: 9. In germline, CDR1 is SGHVS, CDR2 FNYEAQ. The CDR3 has 16 residues.

The V and J genes are TRBV25-1 and TRBJ1-1; a possible D gene is TRBD1 (6 bases). V lost 8 bases and J 5 bases, leaving 15 bases between the germline ends. The CDR3 contains 13 residues. Germline V gene data show CDR1 as MGHDK and CDR2 as SYGVNS. CDR3 in DNA: TGTGCCAGCGGCGTGGGGGCGGGTACTGAAGCTTTCTTT. As protein: CASGVGAGTEAFF. The full variable domain, rest sourced from reference TRBV25-1 and TRBJ1-1, is EADIYQTPRYLVIGTGKKITLECSQTMGHDKMYWYQQDPGMELHLIHYSYGVNSTEKGDLSSESTVSRIRTEHFPLTLESARPSHTSQYLCASGVGAGTEAFFGQGTRLTVV.

This rearrangement joins TRBV2 to TRBJ2-7, with TRBD1 as a possible D gene (6 bases). V gave up 7 bases and J gave up 2 bases, with 12 bases separating them. Germline V gives CDR1 SNHLY, CDR2 FYNNEI. The CDR3 covers 13 residues. The CDR3 bases are TGTGCCAGCACCCCAGACAGGACCTACGAGCAGTACTTC. It encodes CASTPDRTYEQYF.

A single count supports this clone. V and J are TRBV18 and TRBJ1-3; TRBD1 is a possible D gene (5 bases). The V and J ends lost 3 bases and 0 bases respectively, with 15 bases between them. There are 17 residues in the CDR3. The germline V gene encodes CDR1 KGHSH and CDR2 LQKENI. The CDR3 spells CASSPISTASSGNTIYF. CDR3 nucleotide sequence: TGTGCCAGCTCACCCATTTCGACAGCCAGCTCTGGAAACACCATATATTTT. The entire variable domain, with the rest obtained from reference TRBV18 and TRBJ1-3, is as follows: NAGVMQNPRHLVRRRGQEARLRCSPMKGHSHVYWYRQLPEEGLKFMVYLQKENIIDESGMPKERFSAEFPKEGPSILRIQQVVRGDSAAYFCASSPISTASSGNTIYFGEGSWLTVV.

The rearrangement joins TRBV4-2 to TRBJ2-1, with TRBD1 matching 9 bases. V dropped 6 bases and J dropped 7; count of bases not matched to a gene: 10. The germline V gene encodes CDR1 LGHNA and CDR2 YNFKEQ. This CDR3 is 15 amino acids long. CDR3 bases: TGTGCCAGCAGTCACCCGGGACAGGGAGCGAATGAGCAGTTCTTC. Translation: CASSHPGQGANEQFF.

The gene calls are TRBV4-1 and TRBJ2-7; 8 bases match TRBD2. V dropped 2 bases and J dropped 4; count of bases not matched to a gene: 10. Germline-derived CDR1 and CDR2 are MGHRA and YSYEKL. This CDR3 contains 16 residues. This chain's CDR3 is CASSQRSAGDLYEQYF. The CDR3 coding sequence is TGCGCCAGCAGCCAACGATCAGCGGGAGACCTTTACGAGCAGTACTTC.

The CDR3 sequence: CASRPFAGILEKLFF. In nucleotides, the CDR3 is TGTGCCAGCAGACCCTTCGCAGGAATCTTGGAAAAACTGTTTTTT. The chain links TRBV6-1 to TRBJ1-4, with D hard to call. Germline lookup yields CDR1 MNHNS and CDR2 SASEGT. V was trimmed by 6 bases and J by 8 bases, leaving 19 bases between them. The CDR3 covers 15 residues.

The chain employs TRBV7-8 and TRBJ1-3; 8 nucleotides line up with TRBD1. The CDR3 spans 19 residues. The junction had 19 bases not matched to a gene; V was cut back by 5 bases and J by 4 bases. CDR1 is SGHVS and CDR2 is FQNEAQ in the germline V gene. CDR3 sequence: CASSPRGLDRVHLGNTIYF. The CDR3 region has the DNA TGTGCCAGCAGCCCCCGGGGATTGGACAGGGTGCATCTGGGAAACACCATATATTTT.